A selection of T cell receptor beta chains follows, all from one sample in a study of blood T cell repertoires in COVID-19. Sequencing was performed with immunoSEQ multiplex PCR; in TCRdb, only in-frame clones are kept and a portion is missing. The sample contains around 300,000 clones, more than 80% of which appear only once. The source material was peripheral blood. The receptors originated from a young woman with active or convalescent COVID-19. CDR3s include the opening cysteine and the closing phenylalanine or tryptophan. A D gene is named only where the DNA matches it firmly. A clone size is listed for some rows: how often the clone was seen (once, few, many), or a class if it is expanded.

d_call: TRBD2; v_call: TRBV5-1; clone_size: once; j_call: TRBJ2-2; cdr3_nt: TGCGCCAGCAGCTCCGGGGGGGTAAACACCGGGGAGCTGTTTTTT; cdr3_aa: CASSSGGVNTGELFF
d_call: .; v_call: TRBV10-3; clone_size: .; j_call: TRBJ1-1; cdr3_nt: TGTGCCTCAGGGTTACAGAGTAACACTGAAGCTTTCTTT; cdr3_aa: CASGLQSNTEAFF
d_call: TRBD1; v_call: TRBV4-2; clone_size: .; j_call: TRBJ1-5; cdr3_nt: TGTGCCAGCAGCCAGACCGGGACAGGGGGCGGGCCCCAGCATTTT; cdr3_aa: CASSQTGTGGGPQHF
d_call: .; v_call: TRBV24-1; clone_size: .; j_call: TRBJ1-5; cdr3_nt: TGTGCCACCAGTGATTTGTCGTATAGCAATCAGCCCCAGCATTTT; cdr3_aa: CATSDLSYSNQPQHF
d_call: .; v_call: TRBV4-1; clone_size: .; j_call: TRBJ1-2; cdr3_nt: TGCGCCAGCAGCCAAGACGTCGGCAGGATCTATGGCTACACCTTC; cdr3_aa: CASSQDVGRIYGYTF
d_call: .; v_call: TRBV27; clone_size: .; j_call: TRBJ2-7; cdr3_nt: TGTGCCAGCAGTTTAGGCAGGCCCCGGAACTACGAGCAGTACTTC; cdr3_aa: CASSLGRPRNYEQYF
d_call: .; v_call: TRBV18; clone_size: .; j_call: TRBJ1-1; cdr3_nt: TGTGCCAGCTCACCAGTGCCAGGGGCGGCGTCTGAAGCTTTCTTT; cdr3_aa: CASSPVPGAASEAFF
d_call: TRBD1; v_call: TRBV6-5; clone_size: once; j_call: TRBJ1-5; cdr3_nt: TGTGCCAGCAGGGACCGGGACAGGGATTTTCAGCCCCAGCATTTT; cdr3_aa: CASRDRDRDFQPQHF
d_call: TRBD1; v_call: TRBV5-4; clone_size: .; j_call: TRBJ2-1; cdr3_nt: TGTGCCAGCAGCTCCCGGACAGGCTCCCACAACAATGAGCAGTTCTTC; cdr3_aa: CASSSRTGSHNNEQFF
d_call: .; v_call: TRBV5-5; clone_size: .; j_call: TRBJ2-7; cdr3_nt: TGTGCCAGCAGCTTTTGGCCCCTGATCGCCTACGAGCAGTACTTC; cdr3_aa: CASSFWPLIAYEQYF
d_call: TRBD2; v_call: TRBV9; clone_size: few; j_call: TRBJ2-7; cdr3_nt: TGTGCCAGCAGCGTAGCTCCGGGGGGGGACTACGAGCAGTACTTC; cdr3_aa: CASSVAPGGDYEQYF
d_call: .; v_call: TRBV28; clone_size: .; j_call: TRBJ1-4; cdr3_nt: TGTGCCAGCAGTTTATGGCAGGGGACCTCAACTAATGAAAAACTGTTTTTT; cdr3_aa: CASSLWQGTSTNEKLFF
d_call: .; v_call: TRBV3-1/TRBV3-2; clone_size: .; j_call: TRBJ1-1; cdr3_nt: TGTGCCAGCAGCCTACAGGACACTGAAGCTTTCTTT; cdr3_aa: CASSLQDTEAFF
d_call: .; v_call: TRBV6-4; clone_size: .; j_call: TRBJ1-2; cdr3_nt: TGTGCCAGCAGGGGGGGGTCGGGTGGCTACACCTTC; cdr3_aa: CASRGGSGGYTF
d_call: .; v_call: TRBV11-1; clone_size: few; j_call: TRBJ2-5; cdr3_nt: TGTGCCAGCAGTTTAGCCCCAGGTGTCCAAGAGACCCAGTACTTC; cdr3_aa: CASSLAPGVQETQYF
d_call: TRBD1; v_call: TRBV2; clone_size: .; j_call: TRBJ2-1; cdr3_nt: TGTGCCACCACGGGACAGAGAATATACAATGAGCAGTTCTTC; cdr3_aa: CATTGQRIYNEQFF
d_call: .; v_call: TRBV6-6; clone_size: .; j_call: TRBJ2-7; cdr3_nt: TGTGCCAGCAGTTCTCGCCGGGGAAACGAGCAGTACTTC; cdr3_aa: CASSSRRGNEQYF
d_call: .; v_call: TRBV19; clone_size: once; j_call: TRBJ2-1; cdr3_nt: TGTGCCAGTAGTGCCGGACAGGGAGGGTCCGATGAGCAGTTCTTC; cdr3_aa: CASSAGQGGSDEQFF
d_call: TRBD2; v_call: TRBV10-3; clone_size: .; j_call: TRBJ2-5; cdr3_nt: TGTGCCACCACCCCGGAACTAGCGGGGTGGGAGACCCAGTACTTC; cdr3_aa: CATTPELAGWETQYF
d_call: .; v_call: TRBV19; clone_size: .; j_call: TRBJ2-5; cdr3_nt: TGTGCCAGTAGTACGGGGGGCCTCGCAAGGGAGACCCAGTACTTC; cdr3_aa: CASSTGGLARETQYF
d_call: TRBD2; v_call: TRBV7-3; clone_size: .; j_call: TRBJ2-3; cdr3_nt: TGTGCCAGCAGCTTACGCCCAGGAACTAGCGGGGGGGCCTCGGGCACAGATACGCAGTATTTT; cdr3_aa: CASSLRPGTSGGASGTDTQYF
d_call: .; v_call: TRBV12-3/TRBV12-4; clone_size: .; j_call: TRBJ1-1; cdr3_nt: TGTGCCAGCAGTTCACAGGGTCACACTGAAGCTTTCTTT; cdr3_aa: CASSSQGHTEAFF
d_call: .; v_call: TRBV7-9; clone_size: .; j_call: TRBJ1-2; cdr3_nt: TGTGCCAGCAGCTTATCCCCCCCCAGGCCCCCTAACTATGGCTACACCTTC; cdr3_aa: CASSLSPPRPPNYGYTF
d_call: TRBD2; v_call: TRBV3-1/TRBV3-2; clone_size: .; j_call: TRBJ2-2; cdr3_nt: TGTGCCAGCAGCCCTCACCGGGGGGAGGCCGGGGAGCTGTTTTTT; cdr3_aa: CASSPHRGEAGELFF
d_call: .; v_call: TRBV30; clone_size: .; j_call: TRBJ1-5; cdr3_nt: TGTGCCTGGAGTTTTCGGCGGGACTTTAATCAGCCCCAGCATTTT; cdr3_aa: CAWSFRRDFNQPQHF
d_call: TRBD1; v_call: TRBV28; clone_size: once; j_call: TRBJ1-6; cdr3_nt: TGTGCCAGCAGTTCTTTGACAGGGCAAAATTCACCCCTCCACTTT; cdr3_aa: CASSSLTGQNSPLHF
d_call: .; v_call: TRBV30; clone_size: .; j_call: TRBJ2-7; cdr3_nt: TGTGCCTGGAGGCTTGGGACTGGCTACGAGCAGTACTTC; cdr3_aa: CAWRLGTGYEQYF
d_call: .; v_call: TRBV5-6; clone_size: once; j_call: TRBJ1-1; cdr3_nt: TGTGCCAGCAGCTTGGGTACGAGTCGAACAGCTACTGAAGCTTTCTTT; cdr3_aa: CASSLGTSRTATEAFF
d_call: TRBD1; v_call: TRBV9; clone_size: few; j_call: TRBJ1-5; cdr3_nt: TGTGCCAGCAGCCTACCGGACAGGAGAAATCAGCCCCAGCATTTT; cdr3_aa: CASSLPDRRNQPQHF
d_call: .; v_call: TRBV6-5; clone_size: .; j_call: TRBJ1-5; cdr3_nt: TGTGCCAGTGCCGGGACAACTGATCAGCCCCAGCATTTT; cdr3_aa: CASAGTTDQPQHF
d_call: TRBD2; v_call: TRBV5-4; clone_size: .; j_call: TRBJ2-7; cdr3_nt: TGTGCCAGCAGCCCGGGACGGGGGGGCTCAAGCTCCTACGAGCAGTACTTC; cdr3_aa: CASSPGRGGSSSYEQYF
d_call: TRBD1; v_call: TRBV24-1; clone_size: .; j_call: TRBJ1-3; cdr3_nt: TGTGCCACCAGTGACCCCCGGGACAGGACGTCGAGAAACACCATATATTTT; cdr3_aa: CATSDPRDRTSRNTIYF
d_call: .; v_call: TRBV4-3; clone_size: .; j_call: TRBJ2-1; cdr3_nt: TGCGCCAGCAGCCCCTTGAGAGGTGAGCAGTTCTTC; cdr3_aa: CASSPLRGEQFF
d_call: TRBD1; v_call: TRBV18; clone_size: .; j_call: TRBJ1-1; cdr3_nt: TGTGCCAGCTCGCGACGAACAGGGGGCCAGGACACTGAAGCTTTCTTT; cdr3_aa: CASSRRTGGQDTEAFF
d_call: .; v_call: TRBV12-3/TRBV12-4; clone_size: once; j_call: TRBJ2-7; cdr3_nt: TGTGCCAGCAGTCCCGGCTACGAGCAGTACTTC; cdr3_aa: CASSPGYEQYF
d_call: TRBD1; v_call: TRBV30; clone_size: .; j_call: TRBJ1-4; cdr3_nt: TGTGCCTGGAACAGAAGGACAGGGTCTGAAAAACTGTTTTTT; cdr3_aa: CAWNRRTGSEKLFF
d_call: TRBD1; v_call: TRBV18; clone_size: .; j_call: TRBJ1-2; cdr3_nt: TGTGCCAGCTCACCACCCGGGACAGGGGGCACTGGCTACACCTTC; cdr3_aa: CASSPPGTGGTGYTF
d_call: .; v_call: TRBV21-1; clone_size: .; j_call: TRBJ2-2; cdr3_nt: TGTGCCAGCACCCTAGCGGGGGGGCCCACCGGGGAGCTGTTTTTT; cdr3_aa: CASTLAGGPTGELFF
d_call: TRBD1; v_call: TRBV27; clone_size: .; j_call: TRBJ2-7; cdr3_nt: TGTGCCAGCAGGAGGGGGGGACAGGGGGCCGAGCAGTACTTC; cdr3_aa: CASRRGGQGAEQYF
d_call: TRBD1; v_call: TRBV7-9; clone_size: .; j_call: TRBJ2-2; cdr3_nt: TGTGCCAGCAGTTGGACAGGGGCTATCGGGGAGCTGTTTTTT; cdr3_aa: CASSWTGAIGELFF
d_call: TRBD1; v_call: TRBV7-8; clone_size: .; j_call: TRBJ1-5; cdr3_nt: TGTGCCAGCAGCGGCAGACAGGGAGGACAGCCCCAGCATTTT; cdr3_aa: CASSGRQGGQPQHF
d_call: TRBD1; v_call: TRBV19; clone_size: .; j_call: TRBJ1-1; cdr3_nt: TGTGCAGTCGGGACAGGGGGCCCGAACACTGAAGCTTTCTTT; cdr3_aa: CAVGTGGPNTEAFF
d_call: .; v_call: TRBV27; clone_size: .; j_call: TRBJ1-1; cdr3_nt: TGTGCCAGCAGTTATCTACAGGGAAGAGCTTTCTTT; cdr3_aa: CASSYLQGRAFF
d_call: .; v_call: TRBV6-2/TRBV6-3; clone_size: .; j_call: TRBJ2-7; cdr3_nt: TGTGCCACCAGCCCATCATACGAGCAGTACTTC; cdr3_aa: CATSPSYEQYF
d_call: .; v_call: TRBV6-5; clone_size: .; j_call: TRBJ2-3; cdr3_nt: TGTGCCAGCAGCCCAACAAGCGCCTCCTCCACGCAGTATTTT; cdr3_aa: CASSPTSASSTQYF
d_call: TRBD2; v_call: TRBV7-8; clone_size: .; j_call: TRBJ2-7; cdr3_nt: TGTGCCAGCAGCCCATACCGGCTAGCGGGGGCCTACGAGCAGTACTTC; cdr3_aa: CASSPYRLAGAYEQYF
d_call: TRBD1; v_call: TRBV29-1; clone_size: few; j_call: TRBJ1-1; cdr3_nt: TGCAGCGTTGGAGGTCCCGGGACAGGGGGCAGTGTCACTGAAGCTTTCTTT; cdr3_aa: CSVGGPGTGGSVTEAFF
d_call: TRBD2; v_call: TRBV11-3; clone_size: .; j_call: TRBJ2-1; cdr3_nt: TGTGCCAGCAGCTTTAAAACTAGCGGGGGGGTTAACAATGAGCAGTTCTTC; cdr3_aa: CASSFKTSGGVNNEQFF
d_call: TRBD2; v_call: TRBV7-2; clone_size: .; j_call: TRBJ2-7; cdr3_nt: TGTGCCAGCAGCTTTTACGGGGGGGACTCCTACGAGCAGTACTTC; cdr3_aa: CASSFYGGDSYEQYF
d_call: .; v_call: TRBV11-2; clone_size: .; j_call: TRBJ1-4; cdr3_nt: TGTGCCAGCAGCTTAGACGCAGGGGTAAATGAAAAACTGTTTTTT; cdr3_aa: CASSLDAGVNEKLFF
d_call: .; v_call: TRBV7-8; clone_size: .; j_call: TRBJ2-7; cdr3_nt: TGTGCCAGCAGCTACAGGCCTCGGGACAAACCCTACGAGCAGTACTTC; cdr3_aa: CASSYRPRDKPYEQYF